This TCR beta chain was observed in a study of human T cells and chemical hapten exposure. As for the study in general: On the upper back, patch tests were applied with 0.01% DPC and read at 6 days.

Germline V gene lookup returns CDR1 DFQATT and CDR2 SNEGSKA (reference sequence). Germline trimming cut 5 bases from V and 2 bases from J; bases unmatched to any gene: 3. This CDR3 is built from 13 residues. The library attached unique molecular identifiers to individual cDNA molecules. TCRdb itself ran the RACE reads through MiXCR, one entry per CDR3 protein. The profile shows about 100,000 distinct CDR3 sequences, about 10% of them singletons. The time point denotes: patch test 1, 2 weeks after DPC sensitization. Documented treatment: therapeutic diphenylcyclopropenone sensitization with weekly scalp DPC. The donor pool consisted of alopecia patients aged 18 to 70 years, considered suitable for DPC. Findings and caveats of the study: Significantly more large CDR3 similarity clusters arose among expanded TCRs than among controls.

In the case of this clonotype: Its antigen is not known.

The receptor's source is a man aged 35 to 55 with alopecia areata. Some clones in this sample may be carry-over from other donors' samples. The sample was whole blood, taken in connection with sensitization to the hapten diphenylcyclopropenone (DPC). The genes are TRBV20-1 and TRBJ2-5, with 9 bases that match TRBD2. The CDR3 nucleotides read TGCAGTGCTGTGGCGGGAGGGCAAGAGACCCAGTACTTC. It translates to CSAVAGGQETQYF.